The sample holds many counts of the clone carrying this T cell receptor (beta chain). The antigen is undetermined. The read falls 3 residues short of the CDR3 end, and the missing part is taken from the germline J gene. The data derive from a study of T cell clonality in common variable immunodeficiency. Findings of the study overall: Fewer TCRbeta clones were shared among CVID subjects than controls. The cause of increased CVID clonality remains unclear without subpopulation sequencing.

The assay was immunoSEQ multiplex PCR, and TCRdb's table has in-frame clones only and misses some. The sample has approximately 34,000 clones, none seen only once. V lost 2 bases, J lost 6 bases, and 14 bases lay in between. The CDR3 covers 15 residues. From germline, CDR1 is SGHRS and CDR2 YFSETQ. The genes are TRBV5-1 and TRBJ2-2; D possibly corresponds to TRBD1 (5 bases). Sequenced material: peripheral blood mononuclear cells. The clonotype was recovered from a person between 18 and 75 years old in good health. The CDR3 DNA, read in part, is TGCGCCAGCAGCTTTGGCCAGGGAAGAGCCGGGGAG. Encoded protein: CASSFGQGRAGE. The whole CDR3 protein reads CASSFGQGRAGELFF.